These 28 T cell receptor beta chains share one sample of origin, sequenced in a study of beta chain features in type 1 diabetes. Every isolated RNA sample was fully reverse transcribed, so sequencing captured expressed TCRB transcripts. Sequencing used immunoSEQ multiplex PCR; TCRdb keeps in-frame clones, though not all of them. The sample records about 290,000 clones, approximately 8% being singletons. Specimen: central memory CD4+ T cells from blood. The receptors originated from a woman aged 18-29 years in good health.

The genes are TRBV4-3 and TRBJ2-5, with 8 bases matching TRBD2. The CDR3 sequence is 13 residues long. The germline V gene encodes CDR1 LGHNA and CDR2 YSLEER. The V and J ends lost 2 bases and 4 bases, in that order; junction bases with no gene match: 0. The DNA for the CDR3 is TGCGCCAGCAGCCAAAGCGGGGGAGAGACCCAGTACTTC. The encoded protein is CASSQSGGETQYF.

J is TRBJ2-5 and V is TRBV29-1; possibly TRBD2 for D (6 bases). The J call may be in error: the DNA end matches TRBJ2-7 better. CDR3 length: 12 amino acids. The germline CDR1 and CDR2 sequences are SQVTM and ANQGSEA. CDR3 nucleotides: TGCAGCGGTAGCGGCAGCTCCTACGAGCAGTACTTC. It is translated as CSGSGSSYEQYF.

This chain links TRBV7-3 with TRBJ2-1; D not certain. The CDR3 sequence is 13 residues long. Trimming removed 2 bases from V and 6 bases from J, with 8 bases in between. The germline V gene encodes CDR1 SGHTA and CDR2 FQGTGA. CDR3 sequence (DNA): TGTGCCAGCAGCTTAGCTAGTCGCAATGAGCAGTTCTTC. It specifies CASSLASRNEQFF.

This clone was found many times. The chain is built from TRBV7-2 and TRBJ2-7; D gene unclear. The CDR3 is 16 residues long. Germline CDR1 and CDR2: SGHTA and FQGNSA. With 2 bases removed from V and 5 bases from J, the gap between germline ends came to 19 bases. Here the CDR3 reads CASSLKDPEAGHEQYF. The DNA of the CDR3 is TGTGCCAGCAGCTTAAAGGACCCCGAAGCCGGGCACGAGCAGTACTTC.

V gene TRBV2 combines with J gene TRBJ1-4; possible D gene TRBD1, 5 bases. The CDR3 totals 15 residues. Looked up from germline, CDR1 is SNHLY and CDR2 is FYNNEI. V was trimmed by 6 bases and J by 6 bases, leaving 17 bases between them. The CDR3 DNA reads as TGTGCCAGCAGGGACACATCGGCGGTCGATGAAAAACTGTTTTTT. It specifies CASRDTSAVDEKLFF.

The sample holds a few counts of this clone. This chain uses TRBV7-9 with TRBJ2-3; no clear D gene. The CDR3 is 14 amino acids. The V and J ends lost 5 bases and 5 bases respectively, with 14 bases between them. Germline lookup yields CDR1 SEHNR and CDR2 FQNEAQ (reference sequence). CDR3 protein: CASSQETGGDTQYF. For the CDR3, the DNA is TGTGCCAGCAGCCAAGAAACGGGCGGAGATACGCAGTATTTT.

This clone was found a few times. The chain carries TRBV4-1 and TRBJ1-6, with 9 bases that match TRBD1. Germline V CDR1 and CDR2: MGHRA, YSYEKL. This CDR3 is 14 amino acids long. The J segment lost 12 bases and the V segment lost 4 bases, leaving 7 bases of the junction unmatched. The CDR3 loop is CASSRGTGTKPLHF. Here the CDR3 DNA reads TGCGCCAGCAGCCGGGGGACAGGGACGAAACCCCTCCACTTT.

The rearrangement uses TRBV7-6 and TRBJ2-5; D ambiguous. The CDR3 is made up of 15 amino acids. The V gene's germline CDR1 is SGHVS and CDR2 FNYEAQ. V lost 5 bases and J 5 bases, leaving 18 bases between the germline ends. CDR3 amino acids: CASSHGIKGRETQYF. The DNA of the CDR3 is TGTGCCAGCAGCCACGGTATCAAAGGAAGGGAGACCCAGTACTTC.

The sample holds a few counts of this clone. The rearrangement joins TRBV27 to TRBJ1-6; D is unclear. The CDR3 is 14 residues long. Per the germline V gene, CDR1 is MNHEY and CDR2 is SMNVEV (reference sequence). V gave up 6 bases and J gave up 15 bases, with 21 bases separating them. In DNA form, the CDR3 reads TGTGCCAGCAGCCCAGATGGACTTGTGGGAGTCCTCCACTTT. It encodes CASSPDGLVGVLHF.

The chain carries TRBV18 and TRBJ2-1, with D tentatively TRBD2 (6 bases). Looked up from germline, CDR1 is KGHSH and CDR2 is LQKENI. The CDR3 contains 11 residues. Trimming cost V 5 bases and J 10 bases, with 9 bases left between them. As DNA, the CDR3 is TGTGCCAGCTCAAATGCGGGGGAGCAGTTCTTC. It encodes CASSNAGEQFF.

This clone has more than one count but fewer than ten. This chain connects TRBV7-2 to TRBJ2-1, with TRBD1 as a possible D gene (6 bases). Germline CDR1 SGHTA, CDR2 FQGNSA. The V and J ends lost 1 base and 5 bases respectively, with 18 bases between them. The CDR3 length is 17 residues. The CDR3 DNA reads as TGTGCCAGCAGCTTAGGTGGTTTCGGGACATTCCACAATGAGCAGTTCTTC. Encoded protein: CASSLGGFGTFHNEQFF. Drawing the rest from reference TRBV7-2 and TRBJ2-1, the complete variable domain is GAGVSQSPSNKVTEKGKDVELRCDPISGHTALYWYRQSLGQGLEFLIYFQGNSAPDKSGLPSDRFSAERTGGSVSTLTIQRTQQEDSAVYLCASSLGGFGTFHNEQFFGPGTRLTVL.

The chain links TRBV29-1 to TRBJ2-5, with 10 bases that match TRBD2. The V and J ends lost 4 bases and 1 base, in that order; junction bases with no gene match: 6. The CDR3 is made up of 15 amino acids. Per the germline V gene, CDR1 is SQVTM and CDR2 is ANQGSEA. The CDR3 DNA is TGCAGCGTTGTCACCAGCGGGGGGGCCCAAGAGACCCAGTACTTC. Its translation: CSVVTSGGAQETQYF.

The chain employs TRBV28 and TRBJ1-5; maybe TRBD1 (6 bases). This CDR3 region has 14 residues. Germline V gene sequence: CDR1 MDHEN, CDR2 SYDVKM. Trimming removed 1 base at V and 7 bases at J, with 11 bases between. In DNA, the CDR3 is TGTGCCAGCAGTTTATTGGACAGTCAACAGCCCCAGCATTTT. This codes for CASSLLDSQQPQHF.

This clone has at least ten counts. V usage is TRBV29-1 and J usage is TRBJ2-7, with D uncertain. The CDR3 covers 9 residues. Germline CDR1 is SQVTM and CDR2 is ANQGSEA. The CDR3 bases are TGCAGTTTGACGTACGAGCAGTACTTC. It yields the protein CSLTYEQYF.

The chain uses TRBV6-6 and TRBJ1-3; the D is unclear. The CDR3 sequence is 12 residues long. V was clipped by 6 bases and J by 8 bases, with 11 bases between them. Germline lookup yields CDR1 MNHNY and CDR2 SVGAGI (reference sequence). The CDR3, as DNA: TGTGCCAGCAGACCCGGTGGGGACACCATATATTTT. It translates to CASRPGGDTIYF.

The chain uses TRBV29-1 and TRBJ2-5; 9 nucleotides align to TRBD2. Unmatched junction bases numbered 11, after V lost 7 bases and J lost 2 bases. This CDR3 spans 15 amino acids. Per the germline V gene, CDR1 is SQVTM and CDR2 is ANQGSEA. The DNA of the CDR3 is TGCAGCGCAAACCCGGGCGGGGGGGGACAAGAGACCCAGTACTTC. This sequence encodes CSANPGGGGQETQYF.

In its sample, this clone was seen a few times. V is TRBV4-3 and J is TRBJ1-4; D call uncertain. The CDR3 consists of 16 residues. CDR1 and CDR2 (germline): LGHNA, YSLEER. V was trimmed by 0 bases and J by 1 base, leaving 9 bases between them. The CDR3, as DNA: TGCGCCAGCAGCCAAGATCGGGGAGTAACTAATGAAAAACTGTTTTTT. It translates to CASSQDRGVTNEKLFF.

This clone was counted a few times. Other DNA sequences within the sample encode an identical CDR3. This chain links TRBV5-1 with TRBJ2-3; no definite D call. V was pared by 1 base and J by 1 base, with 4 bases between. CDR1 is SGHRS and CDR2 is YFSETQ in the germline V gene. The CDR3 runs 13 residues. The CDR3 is CASSLPGTDTQYF. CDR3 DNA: TGCGCCAGCAGCTTGCCTGGCACAGATACGCAGTATTTT.

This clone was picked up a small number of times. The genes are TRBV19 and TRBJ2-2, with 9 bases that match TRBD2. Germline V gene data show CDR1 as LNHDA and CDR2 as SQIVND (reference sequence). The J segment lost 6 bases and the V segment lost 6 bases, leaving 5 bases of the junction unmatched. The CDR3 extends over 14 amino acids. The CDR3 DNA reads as TGTGCCAGTAGGTCAGCGGGAGGCTCCGGGGAGCTGTTTTTT. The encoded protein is CASRSAGGSGELFF.

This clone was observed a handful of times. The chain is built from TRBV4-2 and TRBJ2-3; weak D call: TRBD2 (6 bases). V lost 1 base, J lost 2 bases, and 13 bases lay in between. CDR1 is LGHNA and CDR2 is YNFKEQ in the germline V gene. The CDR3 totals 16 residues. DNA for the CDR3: TGTGCCAGCAGCCAAGGTTTAGCGGAGGACACAGATACGCAGTATTTT. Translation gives CASSQGLAEDTDTQYF.

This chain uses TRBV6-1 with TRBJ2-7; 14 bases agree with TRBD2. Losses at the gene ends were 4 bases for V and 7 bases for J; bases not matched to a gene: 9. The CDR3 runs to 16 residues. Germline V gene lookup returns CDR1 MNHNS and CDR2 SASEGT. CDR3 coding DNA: TGTGCCAGCAGTGGGTGGACTAGCGGGAGGCCTGGAGAGCAGTACTTC. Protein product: CASSGWTSGRPGEQYF.

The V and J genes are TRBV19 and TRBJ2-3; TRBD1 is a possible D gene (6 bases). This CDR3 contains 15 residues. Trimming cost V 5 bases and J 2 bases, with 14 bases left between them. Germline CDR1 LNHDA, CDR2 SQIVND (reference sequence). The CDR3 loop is CASSRAQGNTDTQYF. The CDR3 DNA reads TGTGCCAGTAGTCGGGCCCAGGGGAACACAGATACGCAGTATTTT. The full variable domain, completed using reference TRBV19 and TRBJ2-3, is DGGITQSPKYLFRKEGQNVTLSCEQNLNHDAMYWYRQDPGQGLRLIYYSQIVNDFQKGDIAEGYSVSREKKESFPLTVTSAQKNPTAFYLCASSRAQGNTDTQYFGPGTRLTVL.

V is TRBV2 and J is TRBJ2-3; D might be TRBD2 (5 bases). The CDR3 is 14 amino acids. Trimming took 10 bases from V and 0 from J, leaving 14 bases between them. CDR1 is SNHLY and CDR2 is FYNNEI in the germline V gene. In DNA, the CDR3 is TGTGCCATCCGGACTCGAACTAGCACAGATACGCAGTATTTT. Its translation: CAIRTRTSTDTQYF.

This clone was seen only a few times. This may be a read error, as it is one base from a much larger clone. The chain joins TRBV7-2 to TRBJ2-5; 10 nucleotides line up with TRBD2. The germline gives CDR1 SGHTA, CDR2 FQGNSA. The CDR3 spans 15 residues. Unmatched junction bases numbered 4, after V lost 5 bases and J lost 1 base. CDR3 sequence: CASSPGTSVQETQYF. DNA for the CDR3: TGTGCCAGCAGCCCCGGGACTAGCGTCCAAGAGACCCAGTACTTC.

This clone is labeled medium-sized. CDR3 DNA sequence: TGTGCCAGCAGTACTTGGGGACAGGGGAATTCACCCCTCCACTTT. Residues: CASSTWGQGNSPLHF. V usage is TRBV6-6 and J usage is TRBJ1-6; 10 bases align to TRBD1. The trim removed 5 bases at V and 7 bases at J, leaving 5 bases unmatched. The CDR3 spans 15 residues. Germline CDR1 and CDR2: MNHNY and SVGAGI (reference sequence).

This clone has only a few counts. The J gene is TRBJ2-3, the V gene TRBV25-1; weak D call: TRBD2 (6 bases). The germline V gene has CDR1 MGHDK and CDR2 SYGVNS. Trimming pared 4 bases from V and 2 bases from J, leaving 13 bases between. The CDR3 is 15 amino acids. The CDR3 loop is CASSVYAGFTDTQYF. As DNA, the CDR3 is TGTGCCAGCAGTGTTTATGCGGGATTCACAGATACGCAGTATTTT. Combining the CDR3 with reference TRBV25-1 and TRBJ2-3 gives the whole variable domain EADIYQTPRYLVIGTGKKITLECSQTMGHDKMYWYQQDPGMELHLIHYSYGVNSTEKGDLSSESTVSRIRTEHFPLTLESARPSHTSQYLCASSVYAGFTDTQYFGPGTRLTVL.

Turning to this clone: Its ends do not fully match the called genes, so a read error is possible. CDR3 bases: TGCAGCGTCGAAGACAGTACCCTCTTGGGCTACACCTTC. Translation gives CSVEDSTLLGYTF. V is TRBV29-1 and J is TRBJ1-2; D possibly corresponds to TRBD1 (5 bases). The germline V gene has CDR1 SQVTM and CDR2 ANQGSEA. The CDR3 totals 13 residues.

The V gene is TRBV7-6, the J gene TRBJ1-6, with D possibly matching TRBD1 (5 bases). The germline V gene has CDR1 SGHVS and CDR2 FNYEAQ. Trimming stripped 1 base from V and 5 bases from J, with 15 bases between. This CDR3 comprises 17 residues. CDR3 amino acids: CASSLVRGGTDNSPLHF. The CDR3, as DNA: TGTGCCAGCAGCTTAGTACGGGGGGGGACGGATAATTCACCCCTCCACTTT.